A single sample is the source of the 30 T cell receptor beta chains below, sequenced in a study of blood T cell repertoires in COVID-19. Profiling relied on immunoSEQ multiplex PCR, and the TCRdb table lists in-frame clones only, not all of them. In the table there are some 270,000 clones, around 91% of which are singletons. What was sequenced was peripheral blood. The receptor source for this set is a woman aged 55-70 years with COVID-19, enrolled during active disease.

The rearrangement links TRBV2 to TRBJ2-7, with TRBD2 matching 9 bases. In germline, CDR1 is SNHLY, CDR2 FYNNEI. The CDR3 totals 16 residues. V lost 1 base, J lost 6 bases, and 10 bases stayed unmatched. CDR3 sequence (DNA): TGTGCCAGCAGTGAAGACCCTAGCGGGGCCCGGAGCGAGCAGTACTTC. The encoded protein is CASSEDPSGARSEQYF.

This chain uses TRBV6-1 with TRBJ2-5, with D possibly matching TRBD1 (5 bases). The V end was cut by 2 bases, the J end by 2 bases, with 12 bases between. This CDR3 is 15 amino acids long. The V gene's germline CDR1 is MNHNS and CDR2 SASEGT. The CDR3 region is CASSESDSQQETQYF. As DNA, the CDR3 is TGTGCCAGCAGTGAATCCGACAGTCAACAAGAGACCCAGTACTTC.

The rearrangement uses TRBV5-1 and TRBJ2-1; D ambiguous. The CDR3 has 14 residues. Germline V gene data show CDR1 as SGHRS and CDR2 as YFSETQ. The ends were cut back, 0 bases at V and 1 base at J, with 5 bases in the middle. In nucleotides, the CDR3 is TGCGCCAGCAGCTTGGGCGTTTCCTACAATGAGCAGTTCTTC. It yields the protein CASSLGVSYNEQFF.

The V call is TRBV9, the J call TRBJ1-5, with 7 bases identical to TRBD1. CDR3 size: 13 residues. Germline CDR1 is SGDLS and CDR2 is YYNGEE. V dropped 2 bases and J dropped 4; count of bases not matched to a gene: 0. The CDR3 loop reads CASSVGQNQPQHF. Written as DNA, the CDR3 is TGTGCCAGCAGCGTGGGACAGAATCAGCCCCAGCATTTT.

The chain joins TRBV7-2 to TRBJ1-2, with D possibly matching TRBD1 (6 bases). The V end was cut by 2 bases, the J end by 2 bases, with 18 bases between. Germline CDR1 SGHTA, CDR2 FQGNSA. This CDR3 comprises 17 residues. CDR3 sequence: CASSLSPHRAGNYGYTF. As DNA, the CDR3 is TGTGCCAGCAGCTTAAGCCCCCACAGGGCCGGGAACTATGGCTACACCTTC.

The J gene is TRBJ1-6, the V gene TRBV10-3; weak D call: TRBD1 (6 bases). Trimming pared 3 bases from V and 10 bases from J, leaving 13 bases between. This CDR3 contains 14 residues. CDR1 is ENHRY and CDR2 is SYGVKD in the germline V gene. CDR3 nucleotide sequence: TGTGCCATCAGTGATGGCAGGGGCGGATCACCCCTCCACTTT. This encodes CAISDGRGGSPLHF.

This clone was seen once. Here the CDR3 reads CASSLGLNRPVNQPQHF. The CDR3, as DNA: TGTGCCAGCAGCTTAGGTCTGAACAGACCTGTCAATCAGCCCCAGCATTTT. The chain recombines TRBV7-7 with TRBJ1-5, with D unresolved. Deletions cut 1 base from V and 3 bases from J, with 16 bases between. Per germline, CDR1 SSHAT and CDR2 FNYEAQ (reference sequence). The CDR3 extends over 17 amino acids. The variable domain in full, with the rest retrieved from reference TRBV7-7 and TRBJ1-5, is GAGVSQSPRYKVTKRGQDVTLRCDPISSHATLYWYQQALGQGPEFLTYFNYEAQPDKSGLPSDRFSAERPEGSISTLTIQRTEQRDSAMYRCASSLGLNRPVNQPQHFGDGTRLSIL.

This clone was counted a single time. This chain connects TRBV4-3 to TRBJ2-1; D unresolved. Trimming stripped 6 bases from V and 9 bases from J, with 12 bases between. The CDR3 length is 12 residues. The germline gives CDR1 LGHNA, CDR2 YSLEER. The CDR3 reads CASSGGPREQFF. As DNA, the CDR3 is TGCGCCAGCAGTGGTGGGCCTCGTGAGCAGTTCTTC.

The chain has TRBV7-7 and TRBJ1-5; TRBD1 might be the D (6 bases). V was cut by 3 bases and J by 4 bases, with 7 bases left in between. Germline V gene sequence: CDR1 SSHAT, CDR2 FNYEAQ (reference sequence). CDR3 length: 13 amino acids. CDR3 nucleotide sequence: TGTGCCAGCAGCTTGGACAGAAATCAGCCCCAGCATTTT. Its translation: CASSLDRNQPQHF.

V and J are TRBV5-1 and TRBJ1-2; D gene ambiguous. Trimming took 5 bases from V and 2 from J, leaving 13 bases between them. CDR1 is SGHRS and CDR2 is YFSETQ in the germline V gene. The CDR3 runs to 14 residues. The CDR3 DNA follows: TGCGCCAGCAGACAATTGGAACAGAACTATGGCTACACCTTC. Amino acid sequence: CASRQLEQNYGYTF.

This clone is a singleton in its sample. The CDR3 loop is CASSRDREHQPQHF. CDR3 bases: TGTGCCAGCAGTCGGGACAGGGAGCATCAGCCCCAGCATTTT. The chain combines TRBV6-5 with TRBJ1-5, with TRBD1 matching 9 bases. In germline, CDR1 is MNHEY, CDR2 SVGAGI. The J segment lost 5 bases and the V segment lost 5 bases, leaving 4 bases of the junction unmatched. The CDR3 has 14 residues.

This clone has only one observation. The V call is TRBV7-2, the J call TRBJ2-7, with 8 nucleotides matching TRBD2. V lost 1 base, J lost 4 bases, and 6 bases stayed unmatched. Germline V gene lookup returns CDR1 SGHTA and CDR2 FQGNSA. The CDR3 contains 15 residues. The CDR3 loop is CASSLGAGGQYEQYF. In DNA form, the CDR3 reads TGTGCCAGCAGCTTAGGGGCGGGGGGCCAGTACGAGCAGTACTTC.

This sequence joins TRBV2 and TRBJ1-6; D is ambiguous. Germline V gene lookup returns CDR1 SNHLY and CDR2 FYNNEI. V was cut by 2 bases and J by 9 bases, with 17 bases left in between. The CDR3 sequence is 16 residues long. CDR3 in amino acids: CASSEPWPQASSPLHF. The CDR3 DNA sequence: TGTGCCAGCAGTGAACCGTGGCCCCAGGCAAGTTCACCCCTCCACTTT.

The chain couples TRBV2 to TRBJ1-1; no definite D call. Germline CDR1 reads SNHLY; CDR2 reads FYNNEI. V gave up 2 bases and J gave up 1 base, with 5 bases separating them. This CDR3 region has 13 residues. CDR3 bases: TGTGCCAGCAGTGAACACAAGAACACTGAAGCTTTCTTT. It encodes CASSEHKNTEAFF.

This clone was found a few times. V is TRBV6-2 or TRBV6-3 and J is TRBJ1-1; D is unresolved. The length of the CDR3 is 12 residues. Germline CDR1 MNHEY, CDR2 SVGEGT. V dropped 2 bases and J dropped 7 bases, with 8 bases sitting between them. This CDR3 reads CASSYAGSEAFF. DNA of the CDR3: TGTGCCAGCAGTTACGCGGGCAGTGAAGCTTTCTTT.

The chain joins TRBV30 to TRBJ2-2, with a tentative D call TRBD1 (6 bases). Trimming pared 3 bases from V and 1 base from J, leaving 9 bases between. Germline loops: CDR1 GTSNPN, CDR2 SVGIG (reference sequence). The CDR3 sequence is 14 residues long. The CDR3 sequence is CAWSGTLNTGELFF. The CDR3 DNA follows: TGTGCCTGGAGCGGGACATTGAACACCGGGGAGCTGTTTTTT.

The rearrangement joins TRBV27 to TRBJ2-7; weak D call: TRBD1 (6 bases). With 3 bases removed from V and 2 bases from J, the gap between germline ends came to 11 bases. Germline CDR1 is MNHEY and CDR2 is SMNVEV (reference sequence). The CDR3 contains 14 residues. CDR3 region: CASSFPGQPYEQYF. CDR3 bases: TGTGCCAGCAGTTTCCCCGGACAGCCCTACGAGCAGTACTTC.

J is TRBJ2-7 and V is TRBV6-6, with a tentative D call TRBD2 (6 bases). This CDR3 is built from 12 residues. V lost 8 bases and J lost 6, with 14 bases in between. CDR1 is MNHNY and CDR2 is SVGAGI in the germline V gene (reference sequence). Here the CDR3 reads CASAWAGPEQYF. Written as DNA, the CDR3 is TGTGCCAGCGCCTGGGCGGGGCCCGAGCAGTACTTC.

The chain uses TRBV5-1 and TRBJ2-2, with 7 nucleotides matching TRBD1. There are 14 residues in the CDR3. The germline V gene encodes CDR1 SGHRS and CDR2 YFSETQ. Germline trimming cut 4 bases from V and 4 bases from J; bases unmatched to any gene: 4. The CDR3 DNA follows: TGCGCCAGCAGCAGGGGACAGTCCACCGGGGAGCTGTTTTTT. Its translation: CASSRGQSTGELFF.

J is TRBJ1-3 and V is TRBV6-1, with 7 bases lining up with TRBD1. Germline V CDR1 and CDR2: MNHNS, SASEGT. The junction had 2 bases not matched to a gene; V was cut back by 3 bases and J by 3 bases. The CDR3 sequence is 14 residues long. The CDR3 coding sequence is TGTGCCAGCAGTGAGTACAGGGGTGGAAACACCATATATTTT. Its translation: CASSEYRGGNTIYF.

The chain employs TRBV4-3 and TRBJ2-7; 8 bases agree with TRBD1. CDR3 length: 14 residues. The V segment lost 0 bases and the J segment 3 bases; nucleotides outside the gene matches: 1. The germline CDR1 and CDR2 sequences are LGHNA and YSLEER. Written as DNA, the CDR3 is TGCGCCAGCAGCCAAGACAGGGGGCTCTACGAGCAGTACTTC. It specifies CASSQDRGLYEQYF.

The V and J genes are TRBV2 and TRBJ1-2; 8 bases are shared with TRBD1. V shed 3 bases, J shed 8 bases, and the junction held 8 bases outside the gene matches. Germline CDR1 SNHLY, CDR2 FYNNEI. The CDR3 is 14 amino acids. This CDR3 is CASSEEDRAGGYTF. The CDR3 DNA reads TGTGCCAGCAGTGAGGAGGACAGGGCGGGAGGCTACACCTTC.

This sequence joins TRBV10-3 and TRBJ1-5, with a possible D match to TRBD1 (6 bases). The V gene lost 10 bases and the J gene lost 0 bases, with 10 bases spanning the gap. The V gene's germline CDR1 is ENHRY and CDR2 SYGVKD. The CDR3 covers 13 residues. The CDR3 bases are TGTGCCACCGGACAGAATAGCAATCAGCCCCAGCATTTT. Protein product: CATGQNSNQPQHF.

CDR3 region: CASSLSAGGGTDTQYF. The CDR3 bases are TGTGCCAGCAGCTTGTCAGCGGGGGGGGGCACAGATACGCAGTATTTT. The chain combines TRBV5-6 with TRBJ2-3; TRBD2 agrees at 10 bases. Per germline, CDR1 SGHDT and CDR2 YYEEEE. This CDR3 has 16 amino acids. V lost 1 base to trimming and J lost 1 base; unmatched junction nucleotides: 3. The whole variable domain, remainder taken from reference TRBV5-6 and TRBJ2-3, is DAGVTQSPTHLIKTRGQQVTLRCSPKSGHDTVSWYQQALGQGPQFIFQYYEEEERQRGNFPDRFSGHQFPNYSSELNVNALLLGDSALYLCASSLSAGGGTDTQYFGPGTRLTVL.

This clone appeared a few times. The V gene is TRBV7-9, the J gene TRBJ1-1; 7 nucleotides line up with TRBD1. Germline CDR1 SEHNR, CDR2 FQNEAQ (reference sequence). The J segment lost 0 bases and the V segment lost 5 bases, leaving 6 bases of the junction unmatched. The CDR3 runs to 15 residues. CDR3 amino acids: CASSPRTGVNTEAFF. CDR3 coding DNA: TGTGCCAGCAGCCCGCGGACAGGAGTGAACACTGAAGCTTTCTTT.

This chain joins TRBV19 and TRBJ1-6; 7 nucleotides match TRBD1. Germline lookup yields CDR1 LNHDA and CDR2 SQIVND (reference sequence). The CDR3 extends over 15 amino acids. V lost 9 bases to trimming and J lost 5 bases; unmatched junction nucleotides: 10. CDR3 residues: CASHTGDQHNSPLHF. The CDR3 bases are TGTGCCAGCCACACAGGGGACCAACATAATTCACCCCTCCACTTT.

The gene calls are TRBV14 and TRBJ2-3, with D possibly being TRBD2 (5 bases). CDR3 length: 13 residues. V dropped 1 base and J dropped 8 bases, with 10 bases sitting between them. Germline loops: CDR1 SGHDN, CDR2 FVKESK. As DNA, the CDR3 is TGTGCCAGCAGCCAAGGGGCCCGGGGTACGCAGTATTTT. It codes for CASSQGARGTQYF. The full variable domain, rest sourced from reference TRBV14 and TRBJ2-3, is EAGVTQFPSHSVIEKGQTVTLRCDPISGHDNLYWYRRVMGKEIKFLLHFVKESKQDESGMPNNRFLAERTGGTYSTLKVQPAELEDSGVYFCASSQGARGTQYFGPGTRLTVL.

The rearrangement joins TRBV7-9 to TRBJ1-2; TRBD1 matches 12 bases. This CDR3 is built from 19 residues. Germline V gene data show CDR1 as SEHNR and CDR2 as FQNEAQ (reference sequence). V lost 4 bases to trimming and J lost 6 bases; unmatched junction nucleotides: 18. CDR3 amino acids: CASSSPRGTGGADYHGYTF. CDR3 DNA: TGTGCCAGCAGCTCCCCGCGCGGGACAGGGGGCGCCGATTATCATGGCTACACCTTC.

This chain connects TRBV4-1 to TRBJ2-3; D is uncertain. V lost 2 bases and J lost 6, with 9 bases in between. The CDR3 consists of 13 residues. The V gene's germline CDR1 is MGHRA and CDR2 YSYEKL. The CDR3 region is CASSQQVPDTQYF. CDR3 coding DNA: TGCGCCAGCAGCCAACAGGTACCTGATACGCAGTATTTT.

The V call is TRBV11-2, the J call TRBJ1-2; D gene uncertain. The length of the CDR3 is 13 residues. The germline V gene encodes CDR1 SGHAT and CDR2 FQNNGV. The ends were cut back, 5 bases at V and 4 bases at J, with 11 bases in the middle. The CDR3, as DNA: TGTGCCAGCAGCCCCGGAGGGCCCTATGGCTACACCTTC. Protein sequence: CASSPGGPYGYTF.